The 15 T cell receptor beta chains listed next were all sequenced from one sample in a study of CD8 T cells in Susac syndrome. RNA totalling about 0.45 to 1 ug underwent reverse transcription with random hexamers. TCRdb re-derived calls from the immunoSEQ multiplex PCR reads in MiXCR, one entry per CDR3 protein. The table shows around 180,000 distinct CDR3 sequences, with 90% to 97% occurring only once. Sequenced input: CD4+ T cells from PBMCs. The source is a human donor with multiple sclerosis.

The rearrangement links TRBV7-2 to TRBJ1-5; D is unclear. Trimming left V 2 bases short and J 5 bases short, with 10 bases between. The CDR3 spans 14 residues. Per germline, CDR1 SGHTA and CDR2 FQGNSA. The CDR3 region is CASSLLSRDQPQHF. The DNA for the CDR3 is TGTGCCAGCAGCTTATTGTCGAGAGATCAGCCCCAGCATTTT.

The chain links TRBV7-2 to TRBJ2-7; no clear D gene. Germline V lookup: CDR1 SGHTA, CDR2 FQGNSA. The CDR3 has 13 residues. The V gene lost 4 bases and the J gene lost 4 bases, with 11 bases spanning the gap. The CDR3 region is CASSSLMGYEQYF. The CDR3 bases are TGTGCCAGCAGCTCATTGATGGGGTACGAGCAGTACTTC. Full variable domain (rest looked up from reference TRBV7-2 and TRBJ2-7): GAGVSQSPSNKVTEKGKDVELRCDPISGHTALYWYRQSLGQGLEFLIYFQGNSAPDKSGLPSDRFSAERTGGSVSTLTIQRTQQEDSAVYLCASSSLMGYEQYFGPGTRLTVT.

The V and J genes are TRBV12-3 or TRBV12-4 and TRBJ2-1; 7 positions agree with TRBD1. With V trimmed by 6 bases and J by 3 bases, 5 bases remained unmatched. There are 14 residues in the CDR3. CDR3 DNA sequence: TGTGCCAGCAGCCCGACAGGGATCTACAATGAGCAGTTCTTC. The encoded protein is CASSPTGIYNEQFF.

The chain couples TRBV20-1 to TRBJ1-6, with D possibly being TRBD1 (5 bases). The length of the CDR3 is 15 residues. Germline V lookup: CDR1 DFQATT, CDR2 SNEGSKA (reference sequence). Trimming stripped 1 base from V and 7 bases from J, with 14 bases between. This CDR3 is CSARVQVLVNSPLHF. The CDR3 DNA reads TGCAGTGCTAGAGTACAGGTGTTGGTGAATTCACCCCTCCACTTT.

V is TRBV20-1 and J is TRBJ1-1; 12 bases agree with TRBD1. Germline V gene data show CDR1 as DFQATT and CDR2 as SNEGSKA (reference sequence). The CDR3 has 17 residues. The ends lost 0 bases at V and 4 bases at J; junction bases unmatched: 9. The CDR3 sequence is CSARDHKGDRGLTEAFF. CDR3 nucleotides: TGCAGTGCTAGAGACCATAAGGGGGACAGGGGGCTCACTGAAGCTTTCTTT.

This clonotype was recorded only once. The rearrangement joins TRBV27 to TRBJ2-2; D is ambiguous. Trimming removed 3 bases at V and 14 bases at J, with 4 bases between. The CDR3 loop spans 9 amino acids. In germline, CDR1 is MNHEY, CDR2 SMNVEV (reference sequence). The CDR3 is CASSFLLFF. CDR3 DNA: TGTGCCAGCAGTTTTCTCCTGTTTTTT.

V gene TRBV21-1 combines with J gene TRBJ2-7; TRBD2, the table's D call, lacks a check against the DNA. TRBV21-1 is a recognized pseudogene. The length of the CDR3 is 14 residues. The CDR3 nucleotides are TGTGCCAGGTCAAGCGGGGTCCGTGCGTACGAGCAGTACTTC. Translating it yields CARSSGVRAYEQYF.

This clonotype was seen a few times. The chain carries TRBV19 and TRBJ1-2; TRBD1 agrees at 7 bases. CDR1 and CDR2 (germline): LNHDA, SQIVND (reference sequence). V trimming: 5 bases; J trimming: 2 bases; junction bases outside the gene matches: 2. CDR3 length: 13 amino acids. The CDR3 bases are TGTGCCAGTAGTCGGGACAGAAACTATGGCTACACCTTC. Amino acids: CASSRDRNYGYTF.

This chain joins TRBV29-1 and TRBJ1-1, with D unclear. V lost 4 bases and J 1 base, leaving 4 bases between the germline ends. CDR3 size: 11 residues. The germline gives CDR1 SQVTM, CDR2 ANQGSEA. The DNA of the CDR3 is TGCAGCGTTGGTTGGAACACTGAAGCTTTCTTT. This translates into CSVGWNTEAFF.

V is TRBV5-4 and J is TRBJ1-2; 11 positions agree with TRBD1. The CDR3 length is 13 residues. V was clipped by 3 bases and J by 8 bases; unmatched bases: 3. Germline V gene data show CDR1 as SGHNT and CDR2 as YYREEE (reference sequence). CDR3 in amino acids: CASSYWDRGGYTF. CDR3 bases: TGTGCCAGCAGCTATTGGGACAGGGGGGGCTACACCTTC.

The V call is TRBV11-2, the J call TRBJ2-5; possible D gene TRBD2, 6 bases. There are 17 residues in the CDR3. The V and J ends lost 0 bases and 7 bases respectively, with 21 bases between them. The germline gives CDR1 SGHAT, CDR2 FQNNGV. The chain's CDR3 is CASSLDRREAGLLTQYF. CDR3 nucleotides: TGTGCCAGCAGCTTAGATCGGAGGGAGGCGGGCCTTCTGACCCAGTACTTC. The full variable domain, rest sourced from reference TRBV11-2 and TRBJ2-5, is EAGVAQSPRYKIIEKRQSVAFWCNPISGHATLYWYQQILGQGPKLLIQFQNNGVVDDSQLPKDRFSAERLKGVDSTLKIQPAKLEDSAVYLCASSLDRREAGLLTQYFGPGTRLLVL.

The chain carries TRBV6-5 and TRBJ2-5; D possibly matches TRBD1 or TRBD2 (5 bases each). This CDR3 is built from 13 residues. Germline V gene lookup returns CDR1 MNHEY and CDR2 SVGAGI. The ends were cut back, 6 bases at V and 5 bases at J, with 13 bases in the middle. CDR3 protein: CASRSGTSETQYF. Written as DNA, the CDR3 is TGTGCCAGCAGGTCCGGGACGTCGGAGACCCAGTACTTC.

This chain's CDR3 is CASAPLGLPVSYNEQFF. CDR3 nucleotides: TGTGCTAGCGCACCCCTGGGGCTCCCCGTCTCCTACAATGAGCAGTTCTTC. The chain joins TRBV12-5 to TRBJ2-1; possible D gene TRBD1, 5 bases. V lost 9 bases and J 0 bases, leaving 21 bases between the germline ends. The germline gives CDR1 LGHNT, CDR2 FRNRAP. The length of the CDR3 is 17 residues.

This clonotype was found once. The J gene is TRBJ1-2, the V gene TRBV29-1; D uncertain. The CDR3 runs 13 residues. V was shortened by 6 bases and J by 6 bases, with 17 bases between the two germline ends. CDR1 and CDR2 (germline): SQVTM, ANQGSEA. The DNA of the CDR3 is TGCAGCGTAGAACAGAGAGCCATTAATGGCTACACCTTC. This gives the protein CSVEQRAINGYTF.

The chain couples TRBV30 to TRBJ2-3, with 8 nucleotides matching TRBD2. J was trimmed by 2 bases and V by 3 bases; bases with no gene match: 13. The CDR3 has 17 amino acids. The V gene's germline CDR1 is GTSNPN and CDR2 SVGIG (reference sequence). The CDR3 here is CAWSQLWLAGDTDTQYF. The DNA of the CDR3 is TGTGCCTGGAGCCAATTGTGGCTAGCGGGCGACACAGATACGCAGTATTTT.